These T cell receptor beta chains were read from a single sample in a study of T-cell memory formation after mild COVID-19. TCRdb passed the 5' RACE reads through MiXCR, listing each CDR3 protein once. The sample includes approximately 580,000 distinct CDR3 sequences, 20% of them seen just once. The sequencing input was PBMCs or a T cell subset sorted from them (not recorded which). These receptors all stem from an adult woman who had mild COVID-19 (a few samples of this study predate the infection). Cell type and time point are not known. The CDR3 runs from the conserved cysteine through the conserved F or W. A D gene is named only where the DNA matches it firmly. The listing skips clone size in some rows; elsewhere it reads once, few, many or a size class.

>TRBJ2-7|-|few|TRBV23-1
TGCGCCAGCAGTCGCCCCGGACTCCCCGAGCAGTACTTC
CASSRPGLPEQYF
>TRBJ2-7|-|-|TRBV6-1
TGTGCCAGCAGTGAACAAAGGGCAGTAACCTACGAGCAGTACTTC
CASSEQRAVTYEQYF
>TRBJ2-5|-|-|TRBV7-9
TGTGCCAGCAGTCAAGATGGGGGGACTCAAGAGACCCAGTACTTC
CASSQDGGTQETQYF
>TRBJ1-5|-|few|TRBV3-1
TGTGCCAGCAGCTCAAGGAGGGTACCCAATCAGCCCCAGCATTTT
CASSSRRVPNQPQHF
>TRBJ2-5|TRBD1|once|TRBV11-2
TGTGCCAGCAGCTCCCGGACAGGGACGGAGACCCAGTACTTC
CASSSRTGTETQYF
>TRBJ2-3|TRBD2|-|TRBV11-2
TGTGCCAGCAGCCCGCTAGCGGGGGCCGGAGGTACGCAGTATTTT
CASSPLAGAGGTQYF
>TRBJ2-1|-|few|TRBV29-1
TGCAGCGTGGACATCTTTGGGGGTTACAATGAGCAGTTCTTC
CSVDIFGGYNEQFF
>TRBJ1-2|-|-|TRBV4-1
TGCGCCAGCAGCCAAATCGGCGGCTATGGCTACACCTTC
CASSQIGGYGYTF
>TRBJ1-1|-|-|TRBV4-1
TGCGCCAGCAGCCAAGCCCTCCCTAGGGGCCTCGTAGTGAACACTGAAGCTTTCTTT
CASSQALPRGLVVNTEAFF
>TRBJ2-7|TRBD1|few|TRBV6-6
TGTGCCAGCAGTTACTCGTCGGGACAGACCTACGAGCAGTACTTC
CASSYSSGQTYEQYF
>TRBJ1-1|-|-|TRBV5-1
TGCGCCAGCAGCATGTGGACAGAGAACACTGAAGCTTTCTTT
CASSMWTENTEAFF
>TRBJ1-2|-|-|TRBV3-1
TGTGCCAGCAGCCAAGATGGCTCCTATGGCTACACCTTC
CASSQDGSYGYTF
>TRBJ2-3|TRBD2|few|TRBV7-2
TGTGCCAGCAGACAGACTAGCGGGAGCGGGGGAGATACGCAGTATTTT
CASRQTSGSGGDTQYF
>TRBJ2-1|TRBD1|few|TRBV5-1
TGCGCCAGCAGCTCAGGGACAGGGGTGGGACATGAGCAGTTCTTC
CASSSGTGVGHEQFF
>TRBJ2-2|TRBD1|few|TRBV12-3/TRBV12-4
TGTGCCAGCACCCCGCGAGGGATCAGGGGGTGGGACACCGGGGAGCTGTTTTTT
CASTPRGIRGWDTGELFF
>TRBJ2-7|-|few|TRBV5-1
TGCGCCAGCAGCTTGGATTTCGAATTCCGGTCTCGCGAGCAGTACTTC
CASSLDFEFRSREQYF